This TCR beta chain was captured by sequencing in a study of persistence of HIV-infected CD4 T cells. The immunoSEQ assay was version 4, run in survey mode. Profiled with immunoSEQ multiplex PCR; TCRdb holds only in-frame clones, not every one. The sample lists under 50,000 clones, 70% to 90% occurring once. Anti-CD3/anti-CD28 beads served as a nonspecific positive control stimulus. CD4+ T cells upregulating both CD40 ligand and CD69 were sorted as responding cells. This CDR3 region has 15 residues. The junction had 6 bases not matched to a gene; V was cut back by 3 bases and J by 3 bases. The V gene's germline CDR1 is SGHTS and CDR2 YDEGEE. Note on this clone: No antigen is known for it.

The sequence was collected from an adult woman with HIV who was CMV-seropositive. This sequence joins TRBV5-8 and TRBJ2-3; 8 bases agree with TRBD2. Sequencing was performed on CD4+ T cells sorted from PBMCs after roughly 20-hour stimulation, taken from a patient who received antiretroviral therapy. CDR3 sequence reads: CASSSGSGRTDTQYF. CDR3 in DNA: TGTGCCAGCAGCTCAGGCAGCGGGAGAACAGATACGCAGTATTTT.